Listed here is a single TCR beta chain. Allocation to cohorts depended on clinical history reported by the participants. This specimen comes from a study of blood T cell repertoires in COVID-19. For the study at large: PBMCs, B-cell-depleted T cells, or T cells were the source of the cDNA or gDNA that made up the material.

Data came from immunoSEQ multiplex PCR; TCRdb stores just in-frame clones and leaves some out. This sample yields 250,000 or so clones, of which 75% to 90% are seen a single time; 4.1% belongs to the top ten. The V segment lost 2 bases and the J segment 9 bases; nucleotides outside the gene matches: 8. The germline V gene has CDR1 SGDLS and CDR2 YYNGEE. There are 14 residues in the CDR3. This rearrangement joins TRBV9 to TRBJ2-1; 7 nucleotides match TRBD2. The sample comprised PBMCs or T cells enriched from blood (not recorded which). This clonotype was sampled from a woman in her twenties or thirties with acute COVID-19. The CDR3 reads CASSVASGMGEQFF. CDR3 bases: TGTGCCAGCAGCGTGGCTAGCGGTATGGGTGAGCAGTTCTTC.